This TCR beta chain originates from a study of blood T cell repertoires in COVID-19. Turning to the study itself: Acute and convalescent COVID-19 samples came from the United States, Italy and Spain.

The assay was immunoSEQ multiplex PCR, and TCRdb's table has in-frame clones only and misses some. The sample contains hundreds of thousands of clones, roughly 85% of which appear only once. Germline CDR1 SGDLS, CDR2 YYNGEE. Trimming left V 0 bases short and J 0 bases short, with 10 bases between. The CDR3 loop spans 16 amino acids. The chain employs TRBV9 and TRBJ1-3; D gene unclear. Sequenced: peripheral blood. The TCR originated in a man aged 50 to 59 with COVID-19, enrolled during active disease. As DNA, the CDR3 is TGTGCCAGCAGCGTAGGGCCGGGGAGCTCTGGAAACACCATATATTTT. Translation gives CASSVGPGSSGNTIYF.